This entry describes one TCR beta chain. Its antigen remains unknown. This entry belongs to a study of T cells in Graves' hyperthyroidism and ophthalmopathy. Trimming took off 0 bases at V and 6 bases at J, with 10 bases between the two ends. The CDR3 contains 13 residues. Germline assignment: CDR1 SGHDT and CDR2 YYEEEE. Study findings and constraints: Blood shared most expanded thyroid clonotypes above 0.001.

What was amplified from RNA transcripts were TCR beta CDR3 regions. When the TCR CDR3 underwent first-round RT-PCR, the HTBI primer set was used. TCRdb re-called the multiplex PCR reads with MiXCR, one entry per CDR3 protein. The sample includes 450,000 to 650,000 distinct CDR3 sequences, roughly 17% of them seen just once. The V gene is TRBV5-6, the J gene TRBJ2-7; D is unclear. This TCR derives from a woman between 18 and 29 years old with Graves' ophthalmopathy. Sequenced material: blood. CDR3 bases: TGTGCCAGCAGCTTGGGGAGCAGCGTCGAGCAGTACTTC. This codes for CASSLGSSVEQYF.